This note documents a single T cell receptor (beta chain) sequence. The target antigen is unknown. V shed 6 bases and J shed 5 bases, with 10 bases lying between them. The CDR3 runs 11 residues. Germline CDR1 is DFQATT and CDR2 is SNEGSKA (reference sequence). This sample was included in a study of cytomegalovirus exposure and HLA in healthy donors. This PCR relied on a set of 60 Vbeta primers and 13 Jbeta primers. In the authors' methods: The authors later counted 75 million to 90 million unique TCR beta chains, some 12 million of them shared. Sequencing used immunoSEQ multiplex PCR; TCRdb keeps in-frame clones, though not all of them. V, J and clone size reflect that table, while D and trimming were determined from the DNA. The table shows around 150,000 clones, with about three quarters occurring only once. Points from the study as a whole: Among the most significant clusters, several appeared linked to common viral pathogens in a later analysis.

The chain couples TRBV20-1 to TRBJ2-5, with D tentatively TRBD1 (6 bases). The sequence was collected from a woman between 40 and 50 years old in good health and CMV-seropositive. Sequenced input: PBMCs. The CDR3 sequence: CSAWDMETQYF. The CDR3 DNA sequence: TGCAGTGCGTGGGACATGGAGACCCAGTACTTC.